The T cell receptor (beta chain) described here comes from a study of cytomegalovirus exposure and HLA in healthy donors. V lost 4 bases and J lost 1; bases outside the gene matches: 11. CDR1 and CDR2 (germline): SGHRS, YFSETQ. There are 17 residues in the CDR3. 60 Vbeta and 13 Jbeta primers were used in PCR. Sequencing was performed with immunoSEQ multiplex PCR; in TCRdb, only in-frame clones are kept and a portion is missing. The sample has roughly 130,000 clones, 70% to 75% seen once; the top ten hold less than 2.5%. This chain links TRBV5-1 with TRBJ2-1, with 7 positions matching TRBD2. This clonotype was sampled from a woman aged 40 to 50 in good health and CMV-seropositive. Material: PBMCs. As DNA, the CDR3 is TGCGCCAGCAGCCTACTAGCGAGCGGGAAATCCTACAATGAGCAGTTCTTC. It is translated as CASSLLASGKSYNEQFF.